The T cell receptor beta chain under discussion was sequenced for a study of shared clonotypes between healthy human individuals. Adults of Caucasian background living in Nashville, Tennessee made up all donors. Profiling relied on immunoSEQ multiplex PCR, and the TCRdb table lists in-frame clones only, not all of them. The repertoire consists of about 2.4 million clones, with 93% occurring once and the leading ten covering 0.35% to 0.45%. This clone was recorded a few times. Its antigen is undetermined. Other DNA sequences in this specimen translate into the identical CDR3. Study-wide results and limits: It was the few donors that limited the genetic and exposure-history diversity represented.

This TCR came from a man aged 18 to 29 in good health. Some clones in this sample may be carry-over from other donors' samples. Sequencing was carried out using naive CD4+ T cells from PBMCs. Subset specified: CD45RA+ positively selected.

CDR3 sequence (DNA): TGTGCCAGCAGTTTAGGAGGTAGCAATCAGCCCCAGCATTTT. Protein product: CASSLGGSNQPQHF. The genes are TRBV28 and TRBJ1-5; no definite D call. The V and J ends lost 2 bases and 0 bases respectively, with 5 bases between them. CDR1 is MDHEN and CDR2 is SYDVKM in the germline V gene. The CDR3 has 14 residues.